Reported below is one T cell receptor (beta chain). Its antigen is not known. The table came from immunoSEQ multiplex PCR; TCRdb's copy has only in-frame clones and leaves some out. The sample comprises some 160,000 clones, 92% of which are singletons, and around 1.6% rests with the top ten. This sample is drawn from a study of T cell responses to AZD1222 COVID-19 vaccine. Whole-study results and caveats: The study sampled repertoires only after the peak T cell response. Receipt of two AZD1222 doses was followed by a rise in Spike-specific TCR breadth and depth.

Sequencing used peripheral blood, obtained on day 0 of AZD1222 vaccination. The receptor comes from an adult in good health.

In nucleotides, the CDR3 is TGTGCCAGCAGTGTGGGAGATTTGAACGAGCAGTACTTC. It translates to CASSVGDLNEQYF. The chain uses TRBV7-9 and TRBJ2-7; a weak D match, TRBD2 (5 bases). The CDR3 sequence is 13 residues long. V was pared by 6 bases and J by 5 bases, with 14 bases between. Germline loops: CDR1 SEHNR, CDR2 FQNEAQ (reference sequence).